The 13 T cell receptor beta chains below all came from one sample that was sequenced in a study of blood T cell repertoires in COVID-19. Profiling relied on immunoSEQ multiplex PCR, and the TCRdb table lists in-frame clones only, not all of them. The sample lists some 67,000 clones, 87% occurring once. The specimen was peripheral blood. Receptor source: a man aged 45-65 years with active COVID-19.

This chain uses TRBV6-5 with TRBJ1-5; a weak D match, TRBD1 (6 bases). V lost 3 bases and J 5 bases, leaving 11 bases between the germline ends. This CDR3 region has 14 residues. The V gene's germline CDR1 is MNHEY and CDR2 SVGAGI. As DNA, the CDR3 is TGTGCCAGCAGTTATAGGAAGGGGGATCAGCCCCAGCATTTT. Translation gives CASSYRKGDQPQHF.

The V call is TRBV7-8, the J call TRBJ1-2, with D tentatively TRBD1 (6 bases). Looked up from germline, CDR1 is SGHVS and CDR2 is FQNEAQ. CDR3 length: 14 residues. V was cut by 1 base and J by 10 bases, with 16 bases left in between. The CDR3 is CASSLEGDAIIYTF. DNA of the CDR3: TGTGCCAGCAGCTTAGAGGGGGACGCAATCATCTACACCTTC.

The chain uses TRBV2 and TRBJ2-4; 10 nucleotides agree with TRBD2. Germline CDR1 and CDR2: SNHLY and FYNNEI. V dropped 2 bases and J dropped 16; count of bases not matched to a gene: 11. The CDR3 runs 14 residues. This chain's CDR3 is CASSESVAGGFYYF. CDR3 coding DNA: TGTGCCAGCAGTGAATCGGTAGCGGGAGGTTTCTACTACTTC.

V usage is TRBV4-3 and J usage is TRBJ1-1; 7 bases map to TRBD1. Per germline, CDR1 LGHNA and CDR2 YSLEER. CDR3 size: 15 residues. After removal of 0 bases from V and 0 bases from J, the junction contained 1 base not matched to a gene. As DNA, the CDR3 is TGCGCCAGCAGCCAAGAGGGGACAGTGAACACTGAAGCTTTCTTT. This sequence encodes CASSQEGTVNTEAFF.

V gene TRBV12-3 or TRBV12-4 combines with J gene TRBJ1-2, with D unresolved. The V end was cut by 7 bases, the J end by 6 bases, with 12 bases between. The CDR3 is 12 amino acids. This CDR3 reads CASKHWGDGYTF. The CDR3 DNA follows: TGTGCCAGCAAACATTGGGGAGATGGCTACACCTTC.

V and J are TRBV30 and TRBJ1-2; no reliable D call. The CDR3 has 12 residues. The germline V and J ends were trimmed by 3 bases and 1 base, with 6 bases remaining between them. Looked up from germline, CDR1 is GTSNPN and CDR2 is SVGIG (reference sequence). The CDR3 sequence: CAWSPDNYGYTF. The CDR3 nucleotides read TGTGCCTGGAGCCCAGATAACTATGGCTACACCTTC.

J is TRBJ2-7 and V is TRBV20-1, with D perhaps matching TRBD1 (6 bases). CDR1 is DFQATT, CDR2 SNEGSKA, per germline (reference sequence). This CDR3 contains 13 residues. Trimming removed 3 bases at V and 4 bases at J, with 13 bases between. The chain's CDR3 is CSASWGRVYEQYF. Here the CDR3 DNA reads TGCAGTGCTAGTTGGGGGCGGGTTTACGAGCAGTACTTC.

This chain links TRBV27 with TRBJ2-7; D call uncertain. The CDR3 contains 14 residues. The V gene's germline CDR1 is MNHEY and CDR2 SMNVEV (reference sequence). Trimming took off 2 bases at V and 2 bases at J, with 10 bases between the two ends. DNA for the CDR3: TGTGCCAGCAGTTTAGGGCAGGAACCCTACGAGCAGTACTTC. Encoded protein: CASSLGQEPYEQYF.

The chain employs TRBV5-8 and TRBJ1-1; D ambiguous. CDR1 and CDR2 (germline): SGHTS, YDEGEE. CDR3 length equals 12 residues. V was trimmed by 0 bases and J by 5 bases, leaving 5 bases between them. CDR3 residues: CASSLVSTEAFF. The CDR3, as DNA: TGTGCCAGCAGCTTGGTGAGTACTGAAGCTTTCTTT.

The V call is TRBV5-1, the J call TRBJ1-2; D is perhaps TRBD1 (6 bases). CDR3 length: 14 amino acids. Germline V CDR1 and CDR2: SGHRS, YFSETQ. The V end lost 0 bases, the J end lost 8 bases, and 14 bases lay between the germline ends. CDR3 in amino acids: CASSLEGGQGGYTF. CDR3 sequence (DNA): TGCGCCAGCAGCTTGGAAGGGGGTCAGGGCGGCTACACCTTC.

A single count supports this clone. The V and J genes are TRBV7-3 and TRBJ2-2; TRBD2 agrees at 7 bases. The CDR3 sequence is 13 residues long. V lost 5 bases and J lost 7; bases outside the gene matches: 4. Per germline, CDR1 SGHTA and CDR2 FQGTGA. Here the CDR3 reads CASSGLVGGELFF. CDR3 DNA: TGTGCCAGCAGCGGACTAGTGGGCGGGGAGCTGTTTTTT.

This rearrangement joins TRBV2 to TRBJ1-1; 7 nucleotides agree with TRBD1. CDR1 is SNHLY and CDR2 is FYNNEI in the germline V gene. This CDR3 comprises 17 residues. The V segment lost 2 bases and the J segment 0 bases; nucleotides outside the gene matches: 9. CDR3 coding DNA: TGTGCCAGCAGTGAACGTCAGGGGGTTTTCATGAACACTGAAGCTTTCTTT. It codes for CASSERQGVFMNTEAFF. The full variable domain, its missing parts supplied by reference TRBV2 and TRBJ1-1, is EPEVTQTPSHQVTQMGQEVILRCVPISNHLYFYWYRQILGQKVEFLVSFYNNEISEKSEIFDDQFSVERPDGSNFTLKIRSTKLEDSAMYFCASSERQGVFMNTEAFFGQGTRLTVV.

The V call is TRBV5-6, the J call TRBJ1-1; D may be TRBD1 (6 bases). Deletions cut 8 bases from V and 7 bases from J, with 15 bases between. Germline CDR1 SGHDT, CDR2 YYEEEE. This CDR3 is 12 amino acids long. Here the CDR3 DNA reads TGTGCCAGTCAACAGGGTTTTGGTGAAGCTTTCTTT. Amino acids: CASQQGFGEAFF.